This passage covers 22 T cell receptor beta chains from one sample sequenced in a study of blood T cell repertoires in COVID-19. The assay was immunoSEQ multiplex PCR, and TCRdb's table has in-frame clones only and misses some. The sample shows under 450,000 clones, about 90% of them seen only once. The sample consisted of PBMCs or T cells enriched from blood (not recorded which). These receptors were obtained from a woman aged 30 to 39 who had recovered from COVID-19.

The rearrangement links TRBV5-6 to TRBJ2-1; maybe TRBD2 (6 bases). CDR1 is SGHDT, CDR2 YYEEEE, per germline. Trimming shortened V by 4 bases and J by 4 bases, and 9 bases separated the two germline ends. The CDR3 totals 13 residues. The CDR3 DNA is TGTGCCAGCAGCCTCGGGACTTACAATGAGCAGTTCTTC. Translation gives CASSLGTYNEQFF.

The J gene is TRBJ2-1, the V gene TRBV2, with TRBD2 matching 8 bases. The length of the CDR3 is 15 residues. Per germline, CDR1 SNHLY and CDR2 FYNNEI. V shed 7 bases, J shed 5 bases, and the junction held 10 bases outside the gene matches. This CDR3 is CASTLSGSSHNEQFF. The CDR3 DNA reads TGTGCCAGCACTCTGAGCGGGAGTTCCCACAATGAGCAGTTCTTC.

The J gene is TRBJ1-4, the V gene TRBV5-1; 7 bases map to TRBD1. The CDR3 is 15 amino acids. V lost 0 bases and J lost 7; bases outside the gene matches: 6. From germline, CDR1 is SGHRS and CDR2 YFSETQ. DNA for the CDR3: TGCGCCAGCAGCTTGGGTGAGGGGGCCTTTGAAAAACTGTTTTTT. It encodes CASSLGEGAFEKLFF. The variable domain in full, completed from reference TRBV5-1 and TRBJ1-4, reads KAGVTQTPRYLIKTRGQQVTLSCSPISGHRSVSWYQQTPGQGLQFLFEYFSETQRNKGNFPGRFSGRQFSNSRSEMNVSTLELGDSALYLCASSLGEGAFEKLFFGSGTQLSVL.

V gene TRBV6-5 combines with J gene TRBJ2-5, with 9 bases matching TRBD2. Germline V gene sequence: CDR1 MNHEY, CDR2 SVGAGI. V was pared by 2 bases and J by 5 bases, with 3 bases of the junction left unmatched. There are 14 residues in the CDR3. The CDR3 sequence: CASSYIAGGETQYF. As DNA, the CDR3 is TGTGCCAGCAGTTACATCGCGGGGGGGGAGACCCAGTACTTC.

V and J are TRBV5-1 and TRBJ1-2; maybe TRBD1 (5 bases). CDR1 is SGHRS and CDR2 is YFSETQ in the germline V gene. This CDR3 spans 13 amino acids. Trimming took 3 bases from V and 1 from J, leaving 7 bases between them. DNA for the CDR3: TGCGCCAGCAGCTACGGGGGTAACTATGGCTACACCTTC. Amino acids: CASSYGGNYGYTF.

J is TRBJ1-1 and V is TRBV12-3 or TRBV12-4, with TRBD1 matching over 7 bases. Unmatched junction bases numbered 4, after V lost 6 bases and J lost 3 bases. This CDR3 is built from 13 residues. CDR3 in amino acids: CASSRQGDTEAFF. In nucleotides, the CDR3 is TGTGCCAGCAGCCGACAGGGTGACACTGAAGCTTTCTTT.

The chain couples TRBV27 to TRBJ2-3; tentative D call: TRBD2 (5 bases). V shed 7 bases and J shed 4 bases, with 15 bases lying between them. Germline V lookup: CDR1 MNHEY, CDR2 SMNVEV (reference sequence). The CDR3 loop spans 14 amino acids. This CDR3 reads CASKLLSSPDTQYF. Here the CDR3 DNA reads TGTGCCAGCAAACTACTATCTAGCCCAGATACGCAGTATTTT.

The J gene is TRBJ2-1, the V gene TRBV9; 11 positions agree with TRBD2. Germline values: CDR1 SGDLS, CDR2 YYNGEE. The CDR3 runs 18 residues. V trimming: 3 bases; J trimming: 6 bases; junction bases outside the gene matches: 14. The DNA of the CDR3 is TGTGCCAGCAGCGCCGGACTTTATAGCGGGGGGGCCTCCAATGAGCAGTTCTTC. This translates into CASSAGLYSGGASNEQFF.

The V gene is TRBV4-2, the J gene TRBJ1-5; D might be TRBD1 (5 bases). Trimming shortened V by 0 bases and J by 6 bases, and 9 bases separated the two germline ends. The CDR3 has 14 residues. Germline CDR1 reads LGHNA; CDR2 reads YNFKEQ. CDR3 in DNA: TGTGCCAGCAGCCAAGATTGGGGGGGTCAGCCCCAGCATTTT. Encoded protein: CASSQDWGGQPQHF.

This clone was observed a single time. The chain carries TRBV5-1 and TRBJ2-2; 9 positions match TRBD2. V lost 5 bases and J lost 0; bases outside the gene matches: 5. Looked up from germline, CDR1 is SGHRS and CDR2 is YFSETQ. The CDR3 is 16 residues long. Here the CDR3 reads CASRPRLAANTGELFF. CDR3 DNA: TGCGCCAGCAGGCCACGACTAGCGGCGAACACCGGGGAGCTGTTTTTT. Full variable domain (missing parts from reference TRBV5-1 and TRBJ2-2): KAGVTQTPRYLIKTRGQQVTLSCSPISGHRSVSWYQQTPGQGLQFLFEYFSETQRNKGNFPGRFSGRQFSNSRSEMNVSTLELGDSALYLCASRPRLAANTGELFFGEGSRLTVL.

This chain links TRBV27 with TRBJ1-2; 9 nucleotides match TRBD1. CDR1 is MNHEY, CDR2 SMNVEV, per germline (reference sequence). V lost 4 bases and J lost 4; bases outside the gene matches: 4. CDR3 length: 14 amino acids. The CDR3 spells CASSSGQGFYGYTF. In DNA form, the CDR3 reads TGTGCCAGCAGTTCAGGACAGGGGTTCTATGGCTACACCTTC.

CDR3 region: CAWSMAAYGYTF. CDR3 nucleotides: TGTGCCTGGAGTATGGCCGCATATGGCTACACCTTC. This chain uses TRBV30 with TRBJ1-2; D uncertain. The CDR3 has 12 amino acids. Trimming removed 2 bases at V and 5 bases at J, with 9 bases between. The V gene's germline CDR1 is GTSNPN and CDR2 SVGIG (reference sequence).

This sequence joins TRBV4-1 and TRBJ2-5; TRBD2 matches at 7 bases. With 1 base clipped from V and 5 bases from J, the junction kept 4 bases outside the gene matches. Germline CDR1 reads MGHRA; CDR2 reads YSYEKL. This CDR3 contains 14 residues. The CDR3 DNA reads as TGCGCCAGCAGCCAAGTCTTGGGGGGGGAGACCCAGTACTTC. It translates to CASSQVLGGETQYF.

V usage is TRBV7-9 and J usage is TRBJ2-7; TRBD1 agrees at 9 bases. CDR1 SEHNR and CDR2 FQNEAQ come from the germline V gene (reference sequence). V was pared by 5 bases and J by 0 bases, with 11 bases of the junction left unmatched. The CDR3 has 17 residues. CDR3 amino acids: CASSQPQTGGNSYEQYF. The CDR3 DNA reads TGTGCCAGCAGCCAGCCTCAGACAGGGGGGAACTCCTACGAGCAGTACTTC.

As for this clone: The junction departs from the called germline gene at one end, perhaps through a read error. The V gene is TRBV27, the J gene TRBJ2-5, with 7 bases aligning to TRBD2. The CDR3 totals 14 residues. The germline CDR1 and CDR2 sequences are MNHEY and SMNVEV (reference sequence). CDR3 residues: CASSLWAGEETQYF. CDR3 coding DNA: TGTGCCAGCAGCTTATGGGCGGGGGAGGAGACCCAGTACTTC.

This chain links TRBV5-5 with TRBJ2-1; D not resolved. Per germline, CDR1 SGHKS and CDR2 YYEKEE (reference sequence). V lost 2 bases and J lost 7, with 4 bases in between. CDR3 size: 11 residues. In nucleotides, the CDR3 is TGTGCCAGCAGCTTTGTAAATGAGCAGTTCTTC. Protein: CASSFVNEQFF.

The genes are TRBV2 and TRBJ1-3; D is uncertain. The V and J ends lost 6 bases and 0 bases respectively, with 24 bases between them. The length of the CDR3 is 19 residues. The V gene's germline CDR1 is SNHLY and CDR2 FYNNEI. The CDR3 sequence is CASSSREATGPYSGNTIYF. CDR3 sequence (DNA): TGTGCCAGCAGCTCTCGGGAGGCAACGGGTCCCTACTCTGGAAACACCATATATTTT. The full variable domain, completed using reference TRBV2 and TRBJ1-3, is EPEVTQTPSHQVTQMGQEVILRCVPISNHLYFYWYRQILGQKVEFLVSFYNNEISEKSEIFDDQFSVERPDGSNFTLKIRSTKLEDSAMYFCASSSREATGPYSGNTIYFGEGSWLTVV.

This chain connects TRBV28 to TRBJ1-1; no clear D. V shed 6 bases and J shed 0 bases, with 11 bases lying between them. This CDR3 is built from 14 residues. Germline CDR1 is MDHEN and CDR2 is SYDVKM. The CDR3 spells CASRVRAMNTEAFF. The CDR3 coding sequence is TGTGCCAGCAGGGTGAGGGCCATGAACACTGAAGCTTTCTTT.

This clone was recorded once. The chain links TRBV24-1 to TRBJ2-7, with D unclear. CDR3 size: 16 residues. CDR1 is KGHDR and CDR2 is SFDVKD in the germline V gene. The V end lost 8 bases, the J end lost 5 bases, and 24 bases lay between the germline ends. CDR3 DNA sequence: TGTGCCACCACGGTCGATTCCTCTGCTCTCTGCCACGAGCAGTACTTC. Translating it yields CATTVDSSALCHEQYF.

This chain connects TRBV4-2 to TRBJ1-1, with a weak D call TRBD1 (5 bases). Germline V gene data show CDR1 as LGHNA and CDR2 as YNFKEQ. Deletions cut 0 bases from V and 8 bases from J, with 13 bases between. This CDR3 has 14 residues. This chain's CDR3 is CASSQDRQGREAFF. For the CDR3, the DNA is TGTGCCAGCAGCCAAGATCGGCAGGGTAGGGAAGCTTTCTTT.

This clone was recorded only once. The genes are TRBV29-1 and TRBJ1-3; D may be TRBD1 (6 bases). This CDR3 is 14 amino acids long. Germline-derived CDR1 and CDR2 are SQVTM and ANQGSEA. Trimming pared 4 bases from V and 0 bases from J, leaving 10 bases between. CDR3 loop: CSVVGALSGNTIYF. CDR3 DNA: TGCAGCGTTGTGGGGGCCCTCTCTGGAAACACCATATATTTT.

The V and J genes are TRBV5-1 and TRBJ1-6; no firm D call. Germline lookup yields CDR1 SGHRS and CDR2 YFSETQ. This CDR3 has 15 residues. Between the trimmed V and J ends, which lost 4 bases and 10 bases, there was a span of 18 bases. CDR3 residues: CASSRQGYEGSPLHF. CDR3 nucleotides: TGCGCCAGCAGCCGTCAAGGGTATGAGGGATCACCCCTCCACTTT. The full variable domain, with the rest looked up from reference TRBV5-1 and TRBJ1-6, is KAGVTQTPRYLIKTRGQQVTLSCSPISGHRSVSWYQQTPGQGLQFLFEYFSETQRNKGNFPGRFSGRQFSNSRSEMNVSTLELGDSALYLCASSRQGYEGSPLHFGNGTRLTVT.